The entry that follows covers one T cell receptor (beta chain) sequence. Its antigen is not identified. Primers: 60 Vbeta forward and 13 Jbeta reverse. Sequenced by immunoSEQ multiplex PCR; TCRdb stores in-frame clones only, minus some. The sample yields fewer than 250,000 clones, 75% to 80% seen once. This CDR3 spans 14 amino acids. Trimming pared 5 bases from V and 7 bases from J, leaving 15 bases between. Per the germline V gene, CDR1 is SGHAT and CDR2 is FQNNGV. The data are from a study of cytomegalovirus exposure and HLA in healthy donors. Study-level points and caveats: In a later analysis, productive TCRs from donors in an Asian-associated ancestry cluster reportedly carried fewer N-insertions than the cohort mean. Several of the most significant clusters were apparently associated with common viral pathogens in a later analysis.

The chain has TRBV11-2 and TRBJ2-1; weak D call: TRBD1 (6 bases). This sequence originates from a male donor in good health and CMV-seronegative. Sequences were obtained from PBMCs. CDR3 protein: CASSPYPDSNEQFF. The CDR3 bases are TGTGCCAGCAGCCCATATCCGGACAGTAATGAGCAGTTCTTC.